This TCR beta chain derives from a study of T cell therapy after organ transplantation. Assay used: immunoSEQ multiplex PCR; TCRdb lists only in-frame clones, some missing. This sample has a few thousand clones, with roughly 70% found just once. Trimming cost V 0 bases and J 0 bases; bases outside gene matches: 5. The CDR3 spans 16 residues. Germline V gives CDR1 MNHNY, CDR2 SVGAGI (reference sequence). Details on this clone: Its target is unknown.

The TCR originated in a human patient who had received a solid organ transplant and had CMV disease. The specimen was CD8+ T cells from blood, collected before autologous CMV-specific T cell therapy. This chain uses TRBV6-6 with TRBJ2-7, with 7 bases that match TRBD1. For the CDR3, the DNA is TGTGCCAGCAGTTACTCTGGGGACAGTGACTCCTACGAGCAGTACTTC. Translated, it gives CASSYSGDSDSYEQYF.